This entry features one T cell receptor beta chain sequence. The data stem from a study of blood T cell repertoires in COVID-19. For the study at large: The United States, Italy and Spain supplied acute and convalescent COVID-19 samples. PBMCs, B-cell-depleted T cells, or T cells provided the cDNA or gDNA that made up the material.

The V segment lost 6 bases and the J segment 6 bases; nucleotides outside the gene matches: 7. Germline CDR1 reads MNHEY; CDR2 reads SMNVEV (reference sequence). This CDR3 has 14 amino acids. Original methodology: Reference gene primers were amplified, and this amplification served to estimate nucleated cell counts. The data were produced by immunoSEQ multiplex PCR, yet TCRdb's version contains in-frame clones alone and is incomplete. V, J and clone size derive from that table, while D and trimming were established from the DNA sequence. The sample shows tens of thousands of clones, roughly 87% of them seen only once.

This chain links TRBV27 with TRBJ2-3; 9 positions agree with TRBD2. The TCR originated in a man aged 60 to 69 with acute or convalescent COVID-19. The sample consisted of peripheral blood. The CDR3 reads CASRGSGGADTQYF. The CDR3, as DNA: TGTGCCAGCAGAGGTAGCGGGGGAGCTGATACGCAGTATTTT.